The text below deals with one T cell receptor beta chain. Participants reported their clinical history, and cohort assignment relied on those reports. Assay: immunoSEQ multiplex PCR; the TCRdb copy retains only in-frame clones and omits some. The table shows some 130,000 clones, with roughly 89% occurring only once. Germline CDR1 and CDR2: KGHSH and LQKENI. Trimming removed 2 bases from V and 4 bases from J; junction bases left unmatched: 4. The CDR3 has 14 residues. This entry comes from a study of blood T cell repertoires in COVID-19. For the study at large: The analysed material was cDNA or gDNA that came from T cells, B-cell-depleted T cells, or PBMCs.

The chain employs TRBV18 and TRBJ1-1, with 7 bases that match TRBD1. The source is a man aged 50-59 years who had recovered from COVID-19. Sequencing was done on a sample of PBMCs or T cells enriched from blood (not recorded which). The CDR3 region has the DNA TGTGCCAGCTCACCAACAGGGGTGGGCACTGAAGCTTTCTTT. Protein: CASSPTGVGTEAFF.